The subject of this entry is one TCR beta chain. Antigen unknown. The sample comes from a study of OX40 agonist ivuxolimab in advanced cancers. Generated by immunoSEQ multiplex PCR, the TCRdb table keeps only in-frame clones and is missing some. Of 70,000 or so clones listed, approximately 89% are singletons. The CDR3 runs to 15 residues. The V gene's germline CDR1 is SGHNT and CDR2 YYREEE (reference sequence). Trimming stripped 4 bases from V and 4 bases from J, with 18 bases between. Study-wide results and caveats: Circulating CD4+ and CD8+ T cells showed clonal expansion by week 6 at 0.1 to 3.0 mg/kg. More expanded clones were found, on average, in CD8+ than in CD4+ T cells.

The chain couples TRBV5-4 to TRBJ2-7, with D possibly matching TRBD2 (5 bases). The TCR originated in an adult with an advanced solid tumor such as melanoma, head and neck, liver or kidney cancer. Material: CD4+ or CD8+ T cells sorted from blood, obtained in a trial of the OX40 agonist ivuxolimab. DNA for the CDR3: TGTGCCAGCAGCGCCGTTCTTCTAGCCGGGTACGAGCAGTACTTC. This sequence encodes CASSAVLLAGYEQYF.